A single sample gave rise to the 5 T cell receptor beta chains below, sequenced in a study of blood T cells in healthy people across ages. Next came a second PCR, run for 7 to 11 cycles, which used a sample-barcoded 5' primer along with a J-beta primer mix. TCRdb used MiXCR to reprocess the 5' RACE reads, holding one entry per CDR3 protein. The sample holds approximately 810,000 distinct CDR3 sequences, around 34% seen once. Sequenced sample: blood. These receptors were collected from a young man in good health.

This chain links TRBV3-1 with TRBJ2-3, with D perhaps assigned TRBD1 or TRBD2 (5 bases each). The CDR3 is made up of 15 amino acids. V was pared by 8 bases and J by 2 bases, with 17 bases between. Germline loops: CDR1 LGHDT, CDR2 YNNKEL (reference sequence). CDR3: CASAPGTYFTDTQYF. The CDR3 DNA reads as TGTGCCAGCGCACCAGGGACGTACTTCACAGATACGCAGTATTTT.

As concerns this clonotype: At one of its ends the junction is not consistent with the germline gene, which may arise from a read error. This chain connects TRBV4-3 to TRBJ2-3, with D maybe TRBD1 (8 bases). This CDR3 is 17 amino acids long. CDR1 is LGHNA, CDR2 YSLEER, per germline. The CDR3: CASSQEWDDTGGDMQYF. The CDR3 bases are TGCGCCAGCAGCCAAGAATGGGACGACACAGGGGGGGATATGCAGTATTTT.

In regard to this clonotype: A much larger clone sits a single nucleotide away, making a read error possible. The chain uses TRBV20-1 and TRBJ2-1, with D uncertain. The CDR3 covers 16 residues. Trimming pared 0 bases from V and 1 base from J, leaving 13 bases between. Germline V gene lookup returns CDR1 DFQATT and CDR2 SNEGSKA (reference sequence). The CDR3 protein is CSARDDLPASYNEQFF. For the CDR3, the DNA is TGCAGTGCTAGAGACGACCTTCCAGCTTCCTACAATGAGCAGTTCTTC.

This clonotype was counted only a few times. The J gene is TRBJ1-2, the V gene TRBV6-1, with 7 positions matching TRBD1. Germline loops: CDR1 MNHNS, CDR2 SASEGT. This CDR3 is built from 15 residues. After removal of 6 bases from V and 8 bases from J, the junction contained 15 bases not matched to a gene. For the CDR3, the DNA is TGTGCCAGCAGCCCAGGGGGTACACATCCTGACGGCTACACCTTC. Translated, it gives CASSPGGTHPDGYTF.

This clonotype was detected a few times. CDR3 bases: TGTGCCAGTAGACAGTCCTACGAGCAGTACTTC. Encoded protein: CASRQSYEQYF. The chain recombines TRBV2 with TRBJ2-7; D is perhaps TRBD1 (5 bases). The ends were cut back, 9 bases at V and 1 base at J, with 7 bases in the middle. The CDR3 covers 11 residues. From germline, CDR1 is SNHLY and CDR2 FYNNEI.